These 4 T cell receptor beta chains came from one sample sequenced in a study of blood T cells in healthy people across ages. Together with a sample-barcoded 5' primer, a J-beta primer mix was included in a second PCR lasting about 6 to 11 cycles. Via MiXCR, TCRdb re-called the 5' RACE reads, giving one row per CDR3 protein. The sample yields 1.5 million to 1.8 million distinct CDR3 sequences, less than 45% seen once. Sequencing used blood. The receptors here all came from a woman aged 18-29 years in good health.

In this sample, this clonotype turned up many times. The V and J genes are TRBV20-1 and TRBJ2-3, with D unresolved. This CDR3 region has 15 residues. The V end lost 6 bases, the J end lost 4 bases, and 20 bases lay between the germline ends. Germline CDR1 is DFQATT and CDR2 is SNEGSKA (reference sequence). The CDR3 spells CSASGFSFSPDTQYF. Written as DNA, the CDR3 is TGCAGTGCCTCCGGCTTTTCCTTTTCCCCAGATACGCAGTATTTT.

The V gene is TRBV12-3 or TRBV12-4, the J gene TRBJ1-3, with 9 positions matching TRBD1. V shed 10 bases and J 1 base; nucleotides not matched to a gene: 14. CDR3 size: 17 residues. The CDR3 region is CATTLLTGTGSGNTIYF. The CDR3 nucleotides read TGTGCCACCACTCTGCTGACCGGGACAGGGTCTGGAAACACCATATATTTT.

In this sample, this clonotype turned up a few times. The CDR3: CASSLADSDSYEQYF. Written as DNA, the CDR3 is TGTGCCAGCAGCTTAGCGGACAGCGACTCCTACGAGCAGTACTTC. The chain has TRBV7-8 and TRBJ2-7; TRBD1 is a possible D gene (6 bases). The CDR3 spans 15 residues. V shed 0 bases and J shed 0 bases, with 9 bases lying between them. The germline V gene encodes CDR1 SGHVS and CDR2 FQNEAQ.

The V and J genes are TRBV12-3 or TRBV12-4 and TRBJ2-3, with 9 bases aligning to TRBD2. The CDR3 is 16 amino acids. J lost 2 bases, V lost 6 bases, and 9 bases had no gene match. The CDR3 sequence is CASSNRVAGATDTQYF. The DNA for the CDR3 is TGTGCCAGCAGCAATCGTGTAGCGGGGGCCACAGATACGCAGTATTTT.